The 4 T cell receptor beta chains presented below share a single source sample, sequenced in a study of blood T cell repertoires in COVID-19. The repertoire was sequenced with immunoSEQ multiplex PCR; TCRdb's copy has only in-frame clones and lacks some. The sample lists tens of thousands of clones, about 90% occurring once. The sequencing input was peripheral blood. The receptors come from an elderly man with acute or convalescent COVID-19.

The rearrangement links TRBV29-1 to TRBJ2-5; a weak D match, TRBD1 (5 bases). Trimming pared 5 bases from V and 5 bases from J, leaving 12 bases between. This CDR3 contains 12 residues. Germline V gene lookup returns CDR1 SQVTM and CDR2 ANQGSEA. CDR3 loop: CSVSGARETQYF. CDR3 DNA sequence: TGCAGCGTTAGTGGGGCTAGGGAGACCCAGTACTTC.

The chain has TRBV7-2 and TRBJ1-1; TRBD1 matches 7 bases. Trimming cost V 5 bases and J 7 bases; bases outside gene matches: 7. CDR1 and CDR2 from the germline V gene are SGHTA and FQGNSA. The CDR3 has 13 amino acids. CDR3 residues: CASSKQGVSEAFF. The CDR3 DNA sequence: TGTGCCAGCAGCAAGCAGGGGGTGAGTGAAGCTTTCTTT. Together with reference TRBV7-2 and TRBJ1-1, the CDR3 gives the full variable domain: GAGVSQSPSNKVTEKGKDVELRCDPISGHTALYWYRQSLGQGLEFLIYFQGNSAPDKSGLPSDRFSAERTGGSVSTLTIQRTQQEDSAVYLCASSKQGVSEAFFGQGTRLTVV.

This chain connects TRBV11-3 to TRBJ2-3; D possibly corresponds to TRBD1 (5 bases). The ends were cut back, 4 bases at V and 6 bases at J, with 8 bases in the middle. The CDR3 extends over 12 amino acids. Germline V lookup: CDR1 SGHNT, CDR2 YENEEA. CDR3 loop: CASSSRADTQYF. Written as DNA, the CDR3 is TGTGCCAGCAGCTCCAGGGCGGATACGCAGTATTTT.

This clone came up once. This sequence joins TRBV7-2 and TRBJ2-1; 9 bases are shared with TRBD1. Germline V CDR1 and CDR2: SGHTA, FQGNSA. The V gene end was trimmed by 5 bases and the J gene end by 5 bases; junction bases not matched to a gene: 7. The CDR3 consists of 15 residues. CDR3 DNA: TGTGCCAGCAGCCTGGGACAGGGCCTCCACAATGAGCAGTTCTTC. It translates to CASSLGQGLHNEQFF.